This TCR beta chain was found in a study of regulatory T cells in long-lasting Graves disease. Looking at the study overall: Antithyroid drugs had been taken by newly diagnosed Graves' patients for under 3 months.

This CDR3 contains 15 residues. The germline V gene has CDR1 MDHEN and CDR2 SYDVKM. V was pared by 5 bases and J by 5 bases, with 3 bases of the junction left unmatched. Stated time point: newly diagnosed GD, antithyroid drugs for less than 3 months. Scientists built the TCR library using RNA that was extracted from PBMCs. Criteria from the American Thyroid Association guidelines were applied to diagnose Graves' disease. This clonotype was counted at least ten times. The antigen is not known. For TCR beta, libraries came from iRepertoire HTBI primers and Arm-PCR of CDR3 regions. A single record per CDR3 protein comes from TCRdb applying MiXCR to the multiplex PCR reads. Of some 240,000 distinct CDR3 sequences listed, roughly a fifth are singletons. Overall study results and limits: A greater number of public clonotypes (more than 2,500) was shared by persistent patients than by new patients (around 960).

The sample also formed part of further work on T cells in Graves' hyperthyroidism and ophthalmopathy. That work adds: Most expanded thyroid clonotypes above 0.001 also appeared in blood.

This TCR was recovered from a woman aged 25 to 45 with Graves disease. The chain couples TRBV28 to TRBJ2-1, with 13 nucleotides matching TRBD2. Sequences were derived from peripheral blood mononuclear cells (PBMCs), sampled at new diagnosis, from a patient treated with antithyroid drugs. CDR3 sequence (DNA): TGTGCCAGCAGTCGCGGGACTAGCGGGGACAATGAGCAGTTCTTC. Its translation is CASSRGTSGDNEQFF.